A few counts support the clone carrying this T cell receptor (beta chain). Its target is unknown. The data are from a study of T cells after yellow fever vaccination. Each CDR3 protein is one row after TCRdb ran MiXCR on the 5' RACE reads. The sample has 400,000 or so distinct CDR3 sequences; over 15% are singletons. Whole-study results and caveats: Just a small share of clonotypes turned up in the CD4 compartment as well as the CD8 compartment.

Trimming left V 3 bases short and J 6 bases short, with 9 bases between. This CDR3 has 13 residues. The TCR was taken from a man aged 18 to 30 who received the YFV17D yellow fever vaccine. The chain recombines TRBV12-3 or TRBV12-4 with TRBJ2-1; D not certain. This material consisted of PBMCs, taken before the yellow fever booster vaccination. CDR3 sequence: CASSFNPSNEQFF. CDR3 bases: TGTGCCAGCAGTTTTAATCCCAGCAATGAGCAGTTCTTC.